This T cell receptor (beta chain) was observed in a study of identical twins. Study-level points and caveats: Not following the same donors, the study drew its conclusions from cross-sectional statistical analysis. Insertion counts were lower in abundant cord blood beta clonotypes, a trend that memory repertoires did not show. Where beta out-of-frame sequences were concerned, excess twin sharing was weaker.

This clonotype was observed at least ten times. What it binds is unknown. A template switching step contributed a universal primer site, while unique molecular identifiers were present in the cDNA. Each CDR3 protein is one row after TCRdb ran MiXCR on the 5' RACE reads. The repertoire holds about 530,000 distinct CDR3 sequences, with 20% to 25% as singletons. CDR1 and CDR2 from the germline V gene are SEHNR and FQNEAQ (reference sequence). The trim removed 5 bases at V and 5 bases at J, leaving 6 bases unmatched. The CDR3 has 16 residues. The same data also went into a second study, on yellow fever vaccine responses in identical twins.

The sequence came from a woman aged 18-35 years in good health. The rearrangement uses TRBV7-9 and TRBJ2-3, with 14 bases matching TRBD2. The sequenced sample consisted of CD4+ T cells sorted from blood. The CDR3 region has the DNA TGTGCCAGCAGCCTCACGACTAGCGGGAGGGGAGATACGCAGTATTTT. Protein sequence: CASSLTTSGRGDTQYF.